The clone carrying this TCR beta chain was counted ten times or more. These data come from a study of patients and donors after allogeneic stem cell transplantation. Trimming shortened V by 5 bases and J by 4 bases, and 12 bases separated the two germline ends. Germline CDR1 is SGHTA and CDR2 is FQGNSA. The CDR3 loop spans 14 amino acids. Each CDR3 protein is one row after TCRdb ran MiXCR on the RT-PCR reads. Of about 8,300 distinct CDR3 sequences listed, around a tenth were seen once; the top ten hold 40% to 60%. This sequence originates from a human donor who was either an allogeneic HSCT recipient or a stem cell or donor lymphocyte infusion donor (not recorded which). It is not recorded whose cells these are; they may come from a transplant donor. The gene calls are TRBV7-2 and TRBJ1-3; D remains unclear. The sample consisted of blood, either unsorted or a sorted T cell fraction (not recorded which). The CDR3 DNA reads TGTGCCAGCAGCCCGACCAGTCCGGGAAACACCATATATTTT. This codes for CASSPTSPGNTIYF.